The sequence of this T cell receptor beta chain was determined in a study of identical twins. A universal primer site arose from template switching, and cDNA bore unique molecular identifiers. TCRdb re-called the 5' RACE reads through MiXCR, storing one row per CDR3 protein. Of some 97,000 distinct CDR3 sequences in the sample, less than 6.5% were seen once. Broader study findings: For zero-insertion analyses, partial confounding could come from invariant MAIT and iNKT cells.

CDR3 length equals 14 residues. The trim removed 3 bases at V and 10 bases at J, leaving 9 bases unmatched. With regard to this clonotype: The antigen remains undetermined. A much bigger clone sits one base away, suggesting this may be a read error.

The source is a woman aged 45 to 65 in good health. J is TRBJ1-3 and V is TRBV12-3 or TRBV12-4, with 7 bases matching TRBD1. Source material: memory T cells sorted from blood. CDR3 sequence reads: CASSLGQGVKTIYF. CDR3 nucleotides: TGTGCCAGCAGTTTGGGGCAGGGGGTTAAAACCATATATTTT.